The entry below gives a single TCR beta chain sequence along with its context. Its antigen is still unknown. Germline and junction disagree at one end, which may indicate a read error. This CDR3 has 15 residues. The germline V gene has CDR1 SGHRS and CDR2 YFSETQ. TCRdb keeps only in-frame clones here, not all; method: immunoSEQ multiplex PCR. The sample has about 330,000 clones, roughly 90% seen once. This entry belongs to a study of cytomegalovirus exposure and HLA in healthy donors. General study findings and limits: Rare TCR sequences dominated, though some public TCRs recurred in many donors.

This sequence joins TRBV5-1 and TRBJ1-6; tentative D call: TRBD1 (6 bases). The clonotype originates from a woman aged 25-40 years in good health and CMV-seropositive. Sample: PBMCs. The chain's CDR3 is CASSLGRGWDSPLHF. CDR3 sequence (DNA): TGCGCCAGCAGTTTGGGCAGGGGTTGGGATTCACCCCTCCACTTT.